The source of this T cell receptor beta chain is a study of cytomegalovirus exposure and HLA in healthy donors. Trimming pared 6 bases from V and 6 bases from J, leaving 12 bases between. CDR3 size: 12 residues. The germline V gene has CDR1 MNHNS and CDR2 SASEGT. Primers for the PCR totalled 60 Vbeta and 13 Jbeta. TCRdb keeps only in-frame clones here, not all; method: immunoSEQ multiplex PCR. The profile shows 140,000 or so clones, around 82% of them singletons. The chain has TRBV6-1 and TRBJ2-7; perhaps TRBD2 as D (6 bases). The specimen sequenced was PBMCs. This receptor was obtained from a woman between 18 and 30 years old in good health and CMV-seropositive. The CDR3 DNA is TGTGCCAGCAGGGGGGGACCTCGCGAGCAGTACTTC. This translates into CASRGGPREQYF.